Following are 10 T cell receptor beta chains from one sample sequenced in a study of long-term antiretroviral therapy in people with HIV. It was version v3.0 of the immunoSEQ assay that was run at survey level. Libraries were prepared by immunoSEQ multiplex PCR; TCRdb keeps only in-frame clonotypes and omits some of them. Of around 21,000 clones in the sample, 70% to 90% were seen once. This specimen consisted of unsorted PBMCs, obtained 2.3 years after starting antiretroviral therapy. These receptors all stem from a man in his 60s with HIV.

V and J are TRBV6-5 and TRBJ1-6, with D tentatively TRBD1 (5 bases). V lost 0 bases and J lost 8, with 11 bases in between. The CDR3 runs to 15 residues. Germline V gene data show CDR1 as MNHEY and CDR2 as SVGAGI. In nucleotides, the CDR3 is TGTGCCAGCAGTTACTCGAGGCAGGGACATTCACCCCTCCACTTT. Translation gives CASSYSRQGHSPLHF.

V and J are TRBV19 and TRBJ1-3; TRBD1 matches 8 bases. From germline, CDR1 is LNHDA and CDR2 SQIVND (reference sequence). The CDR3 is 15 residues long. The ends lost 6 bases at V and 5 bases at J; junction bases unmatched: 9. The CDR3 DNA follows: TGTGCCAGTAGCCCGGCAGGGGGCTTCCGAAACACCATATATTTT. Protein: CASSPAGGFRNTIYF.

Here the CDR3 DNA reads TGCAGCGTTGAAGAGACGCCAAATCAGCCCCAGCATTTT. Translation: CSVEETPNQPQHF. The chain combines TRBV29-1 with TRBJ1-5, with D hard to call. Trimming took off 0 bases at V and 4 bases at J, with 7 bases between the two ends. Germline loops: CDR1 SQVTM, CDR2 ANQGSEA. This CDR3 contains 13 residues. Supplemented by reference TRBV29-1 and TRBJ1-5, the full variable domain reads SAVISQKPSRDICQRGTSLTIQCQVDSQVTMMFWYRQQPGQSLTLIATANQGSEATYESGFVIDKFPISRPNLTFSTLTVSNMSPEDSSIYLCSVEETPNQPQHFGDGTRLSIL.

This clone was recorded only once. V and J are TRBV28 and TRBJ2-1; 8 positions agree with TRBD2. V lost 2 bases, J lost 7 bases, and 4 bases stayed unmatched. The CDR3 runs 14 residues. The germline V gene has CDR1 MDHEN and CDR2 SYDVKM. In DNA form, the CDR3 reads TGTGCCAGCAGTTTAACCGGGGGGGGGAATGAGCAGTTCTTC. Its translation is CASSLTGGGNEQFF.

This chain links TRBV7-2 with TRBJ2-7; no reliable D call. Trimming cost V 5 bases and J 3 bases, with 23 bases left between them. Germline assignment: CDR1 SGHTA and CDR2 FQGNSA. There are 17 residues in the CDR3. The CDR3 coding sequence is TGTGCCAGCAGCGAAGAGAGCGCTACAGATCCAGGCTACGAGCAGTACTTC. Encoded protein: CASSEESATDPGYEQYF.

The rearrangement links TRBV5-1 to TRBJ1-4, with D perhaps matching TRBD1 (5 bases). CDR3 length: 15 residues. V dropped 4 bases and J dropped 8 bases, with 18 bases sitting between them. From germline, CDR1 is SGHRS and CDR2 YFSETQ. CDR3 DNA sequence: TGCGCCAGCAGCCTTCTTGGGCAGGGTAGGGAAAAACTGTTTTTT. Translation: CASSLLGQGREKLFF.

The J gene is TRBJ2-5, the V gene TRBV5-3, with 7 nucleotides matching TRBD2. TRBV5-3 is classed as an ORF, of uncertain function. The CDR3 runs 14 residues. Trimming removed 0 bases from V and 5 bases from J; junction bases left unmatched: 4. The CDR3 region has the DNA TGTGCCAGAAGCTTGGCGGGAGGTACGGAGACCCAGTACTTC. It translates to CARSLAGGTETQYF.

V gene TRBV7-2 combines with J gene TRBJ2-3; 8 bases align to TRBD1. Germline CDR1 and CDR2: SGHTA and FQGNSA. The junction had 8 bases not matched to a gene; V was cut back by 5 bases and J by 7 bases. The CDR3 sequence is 14 residues long. The CDR3 coding sequence is TGTGCCAGCAGCCGACAGGGGACCACGAATACGCAGTATTTT. It codes for CASSRQGTTNTQYF.

This clone was picked up a small number of times. The J gene is TRBJ1-1, the V gene TRBV29-1; 8 bases are a match to TRBD1. V lost 4 bases, J lost 5 bases, and 3 bases stayed unmatched. Germline CDR1 SQVTM, CDR2 ANQGSEA. The CDR3 totals 12 residues. This chain's CDR3 is CSVAGGRTEAFF. CDR3 in DNA: TGCAGCGTTGCAGGGGGCAGGACTGAAGCTTTCTTT. The entire variable domain, with the rest obtained from reference TRBV29-1 and TRBJ1-1, is as follows: SAVISQKPSRDICQRGTSLTIQCQVDSQVTMMFWYRQQPGQSLTLIATANQGSEATYESGFVIDKFPISRPNLTFSTLTVSNMSPEDSSIYLCSVAGGRTEAFFGQGTRLTVV.

The CDR3 DNA is TGTGCCAGCAGTGAGGACCGAAACGATTACAATGAGCAGTTCTTC. Its translation is CASSEDRNDYNEQFF. V usage is TRBV25-1 and J usage is TRBJ2-1; D remains unclear. There are 15 residues in the CDR3. Trimming shortened V by 3 bases and J by 4 bases, and 13 bases separated the two germline ends. Germline CDR1 is MGHDK and CDR2 is SYGVNS.